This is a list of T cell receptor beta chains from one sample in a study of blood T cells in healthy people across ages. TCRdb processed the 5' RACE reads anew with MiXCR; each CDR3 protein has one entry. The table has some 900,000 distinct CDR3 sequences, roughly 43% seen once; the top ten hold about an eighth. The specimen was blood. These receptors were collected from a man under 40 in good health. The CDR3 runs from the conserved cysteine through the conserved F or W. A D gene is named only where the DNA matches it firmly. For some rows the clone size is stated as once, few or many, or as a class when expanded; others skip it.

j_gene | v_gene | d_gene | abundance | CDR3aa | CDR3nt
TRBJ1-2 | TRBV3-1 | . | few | CASSPRGHNYGYTF | TGTGCCAGCAGCCCCAGGGGACATAACTATGGCTACACCTTC
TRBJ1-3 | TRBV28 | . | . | CASTKQATHSGNTIYF | TGTGCCAGCACCAAACAGGCCACCCACTCTGGAAACACCATATATTTT
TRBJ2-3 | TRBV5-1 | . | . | CASRLRAGTGTDTQYF | TGCGCCAGCAGGTTGAGGGCGGGGACTGGCACAGATACGCAGTATTTT
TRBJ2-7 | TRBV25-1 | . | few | CASSAGGVYEQYF | TGTGCCAGCAGTGCCGGAGGAGTGTACGAGCAGTACTTC
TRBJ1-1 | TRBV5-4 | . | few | CASSQATGTTEAFF | TGTGCCAGCAGCCAAGCGACAGGAACAACTGAAGCTTTCTTT
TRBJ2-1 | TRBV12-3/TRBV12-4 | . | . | CASSFFAPGEQFF | TGTGCCAGCAGTTTTTTCGCCCCAGGTGAGCAGTTCTTC
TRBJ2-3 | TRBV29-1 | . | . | CSVRSAGLTDTQYF | TGCAGCGTTAGGTCGGCAGGACTCACAGATACGCAGTATTTT
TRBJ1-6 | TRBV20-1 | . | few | CSAVGEGSSYNSPLHF | TGCAGTGCTGTGGGGGAGGGGAGCTCCTATAATTCACCCCTCCACTTT
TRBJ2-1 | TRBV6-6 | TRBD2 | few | CASSYRSAGEGEQFF | TGTGCCAGCAGTTATCGGTCGGCGGGGGAAGGTGAGCAGTTCTTC
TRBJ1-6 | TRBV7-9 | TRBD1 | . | CASSSDRADYNSPLHF | TGTGCCAGCAGTTCCGACAGGGCGGACTATAATTCACCCCTCCACTTT
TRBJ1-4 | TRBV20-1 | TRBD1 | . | CSALWTGAREKLFF | TGCAGTGCCCTATGGACAGGGGCCCGGGAAAAACTGTTTTTT
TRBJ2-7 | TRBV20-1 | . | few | CSAYPRVGSYEQYF | TGCAGTGCTTACCCCCGGGTAGGATCCTACGAGCAGTACTTC
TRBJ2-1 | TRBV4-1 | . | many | CASSQVPSALNEQFF | TGCGCCAGCAGCCAAGTTCCTAGCGCCCTAAATGAGCAGTTCTTC
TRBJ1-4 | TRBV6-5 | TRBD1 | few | CASSYGQGVEKLFF | TGTGCCAGCAGTTATGGACAGGGGGTTGAAAAACTGTTTTTT
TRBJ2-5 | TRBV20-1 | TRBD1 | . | CSAPTGTEETQYF | TGCAGTGCTCCAACCGGGACAGAAGAGACCCAGTACTTC
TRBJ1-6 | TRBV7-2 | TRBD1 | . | CASSPDRGTPLHF | TGTGCCAGCAGCCCCGACAGGGGGACACCCCTCCACTTT
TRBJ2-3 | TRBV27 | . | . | CASSVGVGVATQYF | TGTGCCAGCAGTGTGGGCGTGGGCGTTGCTACGCAGTATTTT
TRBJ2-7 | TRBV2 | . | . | CACSYIYEQYF | TGTGCCTGCAGCTACATATACGAGCAGTACTTC
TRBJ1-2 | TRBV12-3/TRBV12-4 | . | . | CASSFQISLGGGYTF | TGTGCCAGCAGTTTCCAGATATCTTTGGGAGGCGGCTACACCTTC
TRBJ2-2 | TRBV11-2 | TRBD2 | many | CASRERGNTGELFF | TGTGCCAGCCGGGAGCGGGGCAACACCGGGGAGCTGTTTTTT